This TCR beta chain derives from a study of human CD8 memory T cell subsets. A UMI-labeled 5' RACE approach was the method that produced the TCR beta libraries. TCRdb re-analyzed the 5' RACE reads; it lists each CDR3 protein once, without DNA. This table holds 7,500 to 9,000 distinct CDR3 sequences. CDR3 length equals 15 residues. The germline V gene encodes CDR1 LGHNA and CDR2 YSLEER. Among CD8+ T cells, TPEX were CCR7+ PD-1+ TIGIT+ early memory cells with exhausted-like traits. The sequence was obtained from a human donor in good health. V usage is TRBV4-3 and J usage is TRBJ2-7; TCRdb's assignment of TRBD2 cannot be checked, as there is no DNA. The sample comprised CD8+ T cells from PBMCs. CDR3: CASSQDRASGNEQYF.